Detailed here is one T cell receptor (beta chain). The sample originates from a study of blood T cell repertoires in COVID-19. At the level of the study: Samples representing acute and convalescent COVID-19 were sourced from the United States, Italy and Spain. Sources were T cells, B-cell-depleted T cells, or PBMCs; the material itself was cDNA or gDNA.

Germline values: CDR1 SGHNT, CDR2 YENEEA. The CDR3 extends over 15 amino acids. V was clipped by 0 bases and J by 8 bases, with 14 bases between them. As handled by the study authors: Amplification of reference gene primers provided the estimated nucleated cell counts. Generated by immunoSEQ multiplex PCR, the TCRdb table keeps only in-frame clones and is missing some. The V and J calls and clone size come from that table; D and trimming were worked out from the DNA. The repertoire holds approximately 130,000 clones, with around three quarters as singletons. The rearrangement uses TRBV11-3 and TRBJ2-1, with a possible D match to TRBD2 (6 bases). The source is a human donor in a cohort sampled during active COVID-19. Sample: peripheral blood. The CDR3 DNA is TGTGCCAGCAGCTTAGATGGGGGGTCCTTGGATGAGCAGTTCTTC. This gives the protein CASSLDGGSLDEQFF.